This entry lists 22 T cell receptor beta chains sequenced from one sample in a study of follicular helper T cells after annual influenza vaccination. Some clones are missing from TCRdb's copy, which holds only in-frame ones; the method was immunoSEQ multiplex PCR. The sample includes more than 10,000 clones, 70% to 85% seen only once; the top ten take approximately 0.96%. Time point indicated: 2014-2015 season, pre-vaccination. The material was CXCR5- memory CD4+ T cells sorted from blood, obtained on the day of influenza vaccination. The receptors originated from an adult who received the influenza vaccine.

The chain combines TRBV7-8 with TRBJ2-1; TRBD2 agrees at 10 bases. The length of the CDR3 is 13 residues. Looked up from germline, CDR1 is SGHVS and CDR2 is FQNEAQ. The V and J ends lost 4 bases and 7 bases, in that order; junction bases with no gene match: 1. In nucleotides, the CDR3 is TGTGCCAGCAGCTCTAGCGGGGGTAATGAGCAGTTCTTC. Protein sequence: CASSSSGGNEQFF.

The V and J genes are TRBV5-1 and TRBJ2-7; TRBD2 matches at 12 bases. This CDR3 is 14 amino acids long. The V and J ends lost 3 bases and 6 bases, in that order; junction bases with no gene match: 4. The germline gives CDR1 SGHRS, CDR2 YFSETQ. The CDR3 nucleotides read TGCGCCAGCAGCTCCCTAGCGGGGGGGGGCGAGCAGTACTTC. This encodes CASSSLAGGGEQYF.

The chain couples TRBV11-2 to TRBJ2-1; TRBD2 matches at 11 bases. V was clipped by 6 bases and J by 0 bases; unmatched bases: 7. Germline lookup yields CDR1 SGHAT and CDR2 FQNNGV. CDR3 length equals 17 residues. The CDR3 loop is CASRPTGTSGSYNEQFF. The CDR3 DNA follows: TGTGCCAGCAGGCCAACCGGGACTAGCGGCTCCTACAATGAGCAGTTCTTC.

The chain is built from TRBV28 and TRBJ1-5; D is unresolved. V was shortened by 1 base and J by 5 bases, with 12 bases between the two germline ends. Germline lookup yields CDR1 MDHEN and CDR2 SYDVKM. This CDR3 comprises 15 residues. CDR3 sequence reads: CASSLSTPRYQPQHF. The CDR3 DNA reads TGTGCCAGCAGTTTATCCACCCCGCGCTATCAGCCCCAGCATTTT.

The chain is built from TRBV5-1 and TRBJ2-5; D gene uncertain. This CDR3 has 15 amino acids. The V and J ends lost 1 base and 2 bases respectively, with 12 bases between them. Germline CDR1 SGHRS, CDR2 YFSETQ. The CDR3 is CASSLLQGPQETQYF. For the CDR3, the DNA is TGCGCCAGCAGCTTGTTACAAGGCCCTCAAGAGACCCAGTACTTC.

The chain joins TRBV5-8 to TRBJ2-7; a possible D gene is TRBD2 (5 bases). Trimming stripped 0 bases from V and 0 bases from J, with 10 bases between. In germline, CDR1 is SGHTS, CDR2 YDEGEE. This CDR3 region has 15 residues. The CDR3 region is CASSLASGSSYEQYF. The DNA for the CDR3 is TGTGCCAGCAGCTTGGCCTCGGGGAGCTCCTACGAGCAGTACTTC.

This clone occurred once. CDR3 in DNA: TGTGCCAGCAGCCTCGGGACGGGGACAGATACGCAGTATTTT. Residues: CASSLGTGTDTQYF. The chain has TRBV7-7 and TRBJ2-3; D might be TRBD1 or TRBD2, each matching 5 bases. The CDR3 consists of 14 residues. Germline CDR1 SSHAT, CDR2 FNYEAQ (reference sequence). V shed 5 bases and J shed 3 bases, with 12 bases lying between them.

The chain combines TRBV7-8 with TRBJ2-2; D may be TRBD1 or TRBD2 (6 bases each). This CDR3 is 15 amino acids long. Germline lookup yields CDR1 SGHVS and CDR2 FQNEAQ. With 2 bases removed from V and 6 bases from J, the gap between germline ends came to 13 bases. In DNA, the CDR3 is TGTGCCAGCAGCTTACCGAGGGGGGAGGCCGGGGAGCTGTTTTTT. Encoded protein: CASSLPRGEAGELFF.

The chain has TRBV5-6 and TRBJ2-2; a weak D match, TRBD1 (5 bases). CDR1 is SGHDT and CDR2 is YYEEEE in the germline V gene. The CDR3 covers 17 residues. Trimming took off 0 bases at V and 5 bases at J, with 17 bases between the two ends. This CDR3 is CASSLAGPGWRTGELFF. CDR3 coding DNA: TGTGCCAGCAGCTTGGCAGGGCCAGGTTGGAGAACCGGGGAGCTGTTTTTT.

The rearrangement joins TRBV30 to TRBJ1-3, with 7 bases fitting TRBD1. After removal of 0 bases from V and 0 bases from J, the junction contained 5 bases not matched to a gene. The CDR3 loop spans 16 amino acids. Germline lookup yields CDR1 GTSNPN and CDR2 SVGIG (reference sequence). The CDR3 sequence is CAWSVRQGVSGNTIYF. The CDR3 DNA is TGTGCCTGGAGTGTACGACAGGGAGTCTCTGGAAACACCATATATTTT.

The chain couples TRBV11-1 to TRBJ2-1; 7 nucleotides line up with TRBD1. Germline CDR1 is SGHAT and CDR2 is FQDESV (reference sequence). J lost 8 bases, V lost 6 bases, and 7 bases had no gene match. CDR3 length equals 13 residues. For the CDR3, the DNA is TGTGCCAGCAGGCCACAGGGGAAGGATGAGCAGTTCTTC. Translation gives CASRPQGKDEQFF.

This chain links TRBV6-1 with TRBJ1-2; 7 nucleotides line up with TRBD1. The CDR3 is 15 residues long. With V trimmed by 3 bases and J by 4 bases, 8 bases remained unmatched. Germline lookup yields CDR1 MNHNS and CDR2 SASEGT. CDR3 in DNA: TGTGCCAGCAGTGACGGGACAGCTGCTTCCTATGGCTACACCTTC. This codes for CASSDGTAASYGYTF.

The rearrangement uses TRBV29-1 and TRBJ1-3, with D possibly matching TRBD1 (5 bases). Germline values: CDR1 SQVTM, CDR2 ANQGSEA. There are 14 residues in the CDR3. V was trimmed by 8 bases and J by 0 bases, leaving 14 bases between them. The CDR3, as DNA: TGCAGCCCCGACAGACGATTCTCTGGAAACACCATATATTTT. This sequence encodes CSPDRRFSGNTIYF. The entire variable domain, with the rest obtained from reference TRBV29-1 and TRBJ1-3, is as follows: SAVISQKPSRDICQRGTSLTIQCQVDSQVTMMFWYRQQPGQSLTLIATANQGSEATYESGFVIDKFPISRPNLTFSTLTVSNMSPEDSSIYLCSPDRRFSGNTIYFGEGSWLTVV.

This chain joins TRBV7-2 and TRBJ2-3, with 7 bases identical to TRBD2. Losses at the gene ends were 1 base for V and 1 base for J; bases not matched to a gene: 2. Per germline, CDR1 SGHTA and CDR2 FQGNSA. CDR3 size: 15 residues. In DNA, the CDR3 is TGTGCCAGCAGCTTAGGGCTAGCGGGCACAGATACGCAGTATTTT. This gives the protein CASSLGLAGTDTQYF.

This clone was counted once. This rearrangement joins TRBV2 to TRBJ1-1; maybe TRBD1 (5 bases). The V and J ends lost 11 bases and 3 bases respectively, with 16 bases between them. The germline CDR1 and CDR2 sequences are SNHLY and FYNNEI. The CDR3 contains 13 residues. CDR3 coding DNA: TGTGCCTGGGGGGGGAAGAAGGACACTGAAGCTTTCTTT. Translating gives CAWGGKKDTEAFF. Variable domain in full (rest from reference TRBV2 and TRBJ1-1): EPEVTQTPSHQVTQMGQEVILRCVPISNHLYFYWYRQILGQKVEFLVSFYNNEISEKSEIFDDQFSVERPDGSNFTLKIRSTKLEDSAMYFCAWGGKKDTEAFFGQGTRLTVV.

J is TRBJ2-3 and V is TRBV5-5, with 7 bases identical to TRBD1. The V segment lost 3 bases and the J segment 2 bases; nucleotides outside the gene matches: 12. Germline V gene lookup returns CDR1 SGHKS and CDR2 YYEKEE (reference sequence). CDR3 size: 17 residues. CDR3 nucleotides: TGTGCCAGCAGCTGGGTGGGGACAGCGACCTTCACAGATACGCAGTATTTT. Protein sequence: CASSWVGTATFTDTQYF.

This chain links TRBV6-9 with TRBJ1-1, with a tentative D call TRBD1 (6 bases). The V gene's germline CDR1 is MNHGY and CDR2 SVAAGI. V was clipped by 4 bases and J by 1 base, with 7 bases between them. The CDR3 spans 13 residues. The CDR3 spells CASSSDRNTEAFF. CDR3 nucleotides: TGTGCCAGCAGTTCGGACAGGAACACTGAAGCTTTCTTT.

This sequence joins TRBV6-5 and TRBJ2-5; TRBD2 agrees at 12 bases. Germline-derived CDR1 and CDR2 are MNHEY and SVGAGI. The CDR3 consists of 13 residues. V shed 3 bases and J 8 bases; nucleotides not matched to a gene: 1. CDR3 nucleotide sequence: TGTGCCAGCAGTTATGGACTAGCGGGAACCCAGTACTTC. It translates to CASSYGLAGTQYF.

The rearrangement joins TRBV18 to TRBJ2-5; D not resolved. The germline gives CDR1 KGHSH, CDR2 LQKENI. V was pared by 3 bases and J by 5 bases, with 10 bases between. The CDR3 totals 13 residues. The CDR3 region has the DNA TGTGCCAGCTCACCCGACCTCATGGAGACCCAGTACTTC. Translating gives CASSPDLMETQYF. The variable domain in full, completed from reference TRBV18 and TRBJ2-5, reads NAGVMQNPRHLVRRRGQEARLRCSPMKGHSHVYWYRQLPEEGLKFMVYLQKENIIDESGMPKERFSAEFPKEGPSILRIQQVVRGDSAAYFCASSPDLMETQYFGPGTRLLVL.

The J gene is TRBJ1-2, the V gene TRBV11-2, with TRBD1 identical over 7 bases. The V gene end was trimmed by 4 bases and the J gene end by 2 bases; junction bases not matched to a gene: 10. Germline V lookup: CDR1 SGHAT, CDR2 FQNNGV. This CDR3 spans 16 amino acids. The CDR3 DNA follows: TGTGCCAGCAGCTCGTTCAACAGGGGAAGGAACTATGGCTACACCTTC. It yields the protein CASSSFNRGRNYGYTF. Full variable domain (rest looked up from reference TRBV11-2 and TRBJ1-2): EAGVAQSPRYKIIEKRQSVAFWCNPISGHATLYWYQQILGQGPKLLIQFQNNGVVDDSQLPKDRFSAERLKGVDSTLKIQPAKLEDSAVYLCASSSFNRGRNYGYTFGSGTRLTVV.

The CDR3 region is CASSFPGQGGGNTIYF. The DNA of the CDR3 is TGTGCCAGCAGTTTCCCTGGACAGGGAGGAGGAAACACCATATATTTT. The chain joins TRBV28 to TRBJ1-3; 8 nucleotides agree with TRBD1. This CDR3 is 16 amino acids long. V trimming: 3 bases; J trimming: 4 bases; junction bases outside the gene matches: 8. The germline V gene encodes CDR1 MDHEN and CDR2 SYDVKM.

The rearrangement uses TRBV6-6 and TRBJ1-6; D ambiguous. The CDR3 is 15 amino acids. The V end lost 2 bases, the J end lost 4 bases, and 9 bases lay between the germline ends. Looked up from germline, CDR1 is MNHNY and CDR2 is SVGAGI (reference sequence). The CDR3 DNA reads TGTGCCAGCAGTTACCGGCCTCAGTATAATTCACCCCTCCACTTT. Translation gives CASSYRPQYNSPLHF.